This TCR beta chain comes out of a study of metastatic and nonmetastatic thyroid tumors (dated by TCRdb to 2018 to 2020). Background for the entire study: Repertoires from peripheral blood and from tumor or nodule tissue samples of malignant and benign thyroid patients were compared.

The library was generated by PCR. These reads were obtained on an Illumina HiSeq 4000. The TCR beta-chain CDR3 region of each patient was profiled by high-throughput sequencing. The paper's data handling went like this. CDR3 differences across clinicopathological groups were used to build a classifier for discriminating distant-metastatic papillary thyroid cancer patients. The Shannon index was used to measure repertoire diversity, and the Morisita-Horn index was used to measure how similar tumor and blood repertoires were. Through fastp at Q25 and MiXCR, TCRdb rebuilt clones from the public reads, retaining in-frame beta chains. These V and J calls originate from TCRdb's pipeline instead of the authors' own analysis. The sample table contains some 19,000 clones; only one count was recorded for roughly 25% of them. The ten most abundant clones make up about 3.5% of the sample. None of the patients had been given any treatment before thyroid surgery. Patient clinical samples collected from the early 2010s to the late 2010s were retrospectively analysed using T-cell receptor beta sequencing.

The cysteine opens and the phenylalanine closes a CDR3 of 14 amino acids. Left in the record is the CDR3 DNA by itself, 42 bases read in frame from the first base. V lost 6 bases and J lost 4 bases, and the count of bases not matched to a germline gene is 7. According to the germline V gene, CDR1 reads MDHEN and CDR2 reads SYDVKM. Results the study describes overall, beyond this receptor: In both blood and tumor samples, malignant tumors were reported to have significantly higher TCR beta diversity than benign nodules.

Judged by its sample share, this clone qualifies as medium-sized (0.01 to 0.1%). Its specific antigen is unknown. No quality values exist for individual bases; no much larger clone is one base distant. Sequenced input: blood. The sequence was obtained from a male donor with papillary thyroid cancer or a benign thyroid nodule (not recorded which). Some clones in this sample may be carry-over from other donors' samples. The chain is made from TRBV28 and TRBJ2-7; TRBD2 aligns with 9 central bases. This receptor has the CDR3 CASRTGTSSYEQYF. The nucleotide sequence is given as TGTGCCAGCAGAACCGGGACTAGCAGTTACGAGCAGTACTTC. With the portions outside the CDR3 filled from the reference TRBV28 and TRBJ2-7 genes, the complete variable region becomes DVKVTQSSRYLVKRTGEKVFLECVQDMDHENMFWYRQDPGLGLRLIYFSYDVKMKEKGDIPEGYSVSREKKERFSLILESASTNQTSMYLCASRTGTSSYEQYFGPGTRLTVT.